The rows below give T cell receptor beta chains drawn from one sample of a study of PD-1 blockade in mismatch repair-deficient tumors. TCRdb keeps only in-frame clones here, not all; method: immunoSEQ multiplex PCR. The profile covers around 110,000 clones, with 70% to 80% appearing a single time and 4.5% to 5.5% taken by the ten largest. The sequencing here drew on peripheral blood, taken about 60 weeks after starting pembrolizumab. These receptors originate from an adult with mismatch repair-deficient cancer. Each CDR3 is given with its conserved first and last residue. A D gene is named only where the DNA matches it firmly. Where a row states a size, it is once, few, many or the class of an expanded clone; other rows omit it.

TRBD1,TRBV28,TRBJ2-1,NA,CASTGGYNEQFF,TGTGCCAGCACAGGGGGCTACAATGAGCAGTTCTTC
NA,TRBV6-1,TRBJ2-7,NA,CASKPGEYEQYF,TGTGCCAGCAAGCCAGGGGAATACGAGCAGTACTTC
NA,TRBV30,TRBJ2-5,NA,CAWSVARTETQYF,TGTGCCTGGAGTGTAGCCAGAACAGAGACCCAGTACTTC
TRBD1,TRBV7-9,TRBJ1-4,few,CASSPRSLGDRKLFF,TGTGCCAGCAGCCCGAGGTCTCTGGGGGACAGGAAACTGTTTTTT
NA,TRBV30,TRBJ1-1,NA,CAWGRDTEAFF,TGTGCCTGGGGACGGGACACTGAAGCTTTCTTT
NA,TRBV5-1,TRBJ1-3,NA,CASAVGGLLSSGNTIYF,TGCGCCAGCGCGGTCGGAGGTCTACTCAGCTCTGGAAACACCATATATTTT
TRBD2,TRBV19,TRBJ2-7,NA,CASSSGLVWYF,TGTGCCAGTAGTAGCGGACTAGTTTGGTACTTC
NA,TRBV5-1,TRBJ1-5,NA,CASSLGGEGGQPQHF,TGCGCCAGCAGCTTGGGTGGGGAGGGAGGTCAGCCCCAGCATTTT
NA,TRBV18,TRBJ2-1,NA,CASSLTWDHTYNEQFF,TGTGCCAGCTCTCTTACCTGGGATCACACCTACAATGAGCAGTTCTTC
NA,TRBV5-1,TRBJ2-7,NA,CASSLGDPRTYEQYF,TGCGCCAGCAGCTTGGGGGACCCCCGAACCTACGAGCAGTACTTC
NA,TRBV19,TRBJ2-2,NA,CASKETNVPGELFF,TGTGCCAGTAAAGAGACAAATGTTCCCGGGGAGCTGTTTTTT
NA,TRBV4-2,TRBJ2-3,NA,CASSQADTSTDTQYF,TGTGCCAGCAGCCAAGCGGATACTAGCACAGATACGCAGTATTTT
NA,TRBV10-3,TRBJ2-1,once,CAITSYNEQFF,TGTGCCATCACTTCATACAATGAGCAGTTCTTC
NA,TRBV4-3,TRBJ1-1,NA,CASSQGAGKSNTEAFF,TGCGCCAGCAGCCAAGGCGCGGGTAAAAGTAACACTGAAGCTTTCTTT
NA,TRBV6-4,TRBJ2-1,once,CASSVTGASDEQFF,TGTGCCAGCAGTGTTACGGGAGCGAGTGATGAGCAGTTCTTC
TRBD1,TRBV19,TRBJ1-2,once,CASSPGTGWYGYTF,TGTGCCAGTAGTCCCGGGACAGGGTGGTATGGCTACACCTTC
TRBD1,TRBV29-1,TRBJ2-2,few,CSASGGTGELFF,TGCAGCGCCTCAGGGGGCACCGGGGAGCTGTTTTTT
NA,TRBV7-9,TRBJ2-2,NA,CASSLGSPPGELFF,TGTGCCAGCAGCTTAGGGTCCCCGCCCGGGGAGCTGTTTTTT
NA,TRBV7-2,TRBJ2-7,once,CASSSGRFYEQYF,TGTGCCAGCAGCTCAGGACGTTTCTACGAGCAGTACTTC
NA,TRBV9,TRBJ1-1,NA,CASSVVGSTEAFF,TGTGCCAGCAGCGTAGTAGGGAGCACTGAAGCTTTCTTT
NA,TRBV4-3,TRBJ2-7,NA,CASSLSLKTRSYEQYF,TGCGCCAGCAGCCTGTCTTTGAAGACCCGGTCCTACGAGCAGTACTTC
TRBD1,TRBV29-1,TRBJ1-2,NA,CSAKPGQGSGYTF,TGCAGCGCTAAACCGGGACAGGGATCTGGCTACACCTTC
NA,TRBV11-3,TRBJ2-5,few,CASSSSGRAETQYF,TGTGCCAGCAGCTCCTCAGGGCGCGCAGAGACCCAGTACTTC
NA,TRBV5-6,TRBJ2-7,NA,CASSPGTDEQYF,TGTGCCAGCAGCCCTGGTACCGACGAGCAGTACTTC
NA,TRBV5-4,TRBJ1-2,NA,CASSPDTNYGYTF,TGTGCCAGCAGCCCGGACACCAACTATGGCTACACCTTC
NA,TRBV28,TRBJ1-5,NA,CASSPPPRVRSNQPQHF,TGTGCCAGCAGCCCTCCCCCCAGGGTGCGAAGCAATCAGCCCCAGCATTTT
NA,TRBV20-1,TRBJ2-5,NA,CSASDETQYF,TGCAGTGCTAGTGATGAGACCCAGTACTTC
NA,TRBV5-1,TRBJ1-2,NA,CASSLGQGPYGYTF,TGCGCCAGCAGCTTGGGCCAGGGGCCCTATGGCTACACCTTC
TRBD1,TRBV13,TRBJ1-2,NA,CASSLGEGQPLRGYTF,TGTGCCAGCAGCTTAGGGGAGGGACAGCCCCTTCGTGGCTACACCTTC
NA,TRBV29-1,TRBJ1-1,NA,CSVGTYANTEAFF,TGCAGCGTTGGCACCTATGCCAACACTGAAGCTTTCTTT
TRBD2,TRBV6-1,TRBJ2-1,NA,CASSEIFSSGRSSYNEQFF,TGTGCCAGCAGTGAAATTTTCTCTAGCGGGAGATCCTCCTACAATGAGCAGTTCTTC
TRBD2,TRBV6-4,TRBJ2-3,few,CASSDGGGDTDTQYF,TGTGCCAGCAGTGACGGCGGGGGAGACACAGATACGCAGTATTTT
NA,TRBV2,TRBJ1-5,NA,CASTWGADSNQPQHF,TGTGCCAGCACGTGGGGGGCGGATAGCAATCAGCCCCAGCATTTT
NA,TRBV11-3,TRBJ2-2,NA,CASSFYGSTGELFF,TGTGCCAGCAGCTTCTACGGGAGCACCGGGGAGCTGTTTTTT
TRBD1,TRBV7-8,TRBJ1-5,NA,CASSPRTGNVQPQHF,TGTGCCAGCAGCCCTAGGACAGGGAATGTGCAGCCCCAGCATTTT
TRBD2,TRBV18,TRBJ2-1,NA,CASSRLLAESYNEQFF,TGTGCCAGCTCACGCCTACTAGCGGAGAGCTACAATGAGCAGTTCTTC
NA,TRBV6-6,TRBJ2-1,NA,CASSSNEQFF,TGTGCCAGCTCTTCGAATGAGCAGTTCTTC
NA,TRBV9,TRBJ1-1,NA,CASSVGGQTEAFF,TGTGCCAGCAGCGTAGGGGGCCAGACTGAAGCTTTCTTT
NA,TRBV30,TRBJ2-5,NA,CAWSGTRGETQYF,TGTGCCTGGAGTGGGACTCGAGGAGAGACCCAGTACTTC
TRBD2,TRBV15,TRBJ2-1,NA,CATSREAGDWNEQFF,TGTGCCACCAGTCGTGAAGCGGGAGACTGGAATGAGCAGTTCTTC
NA,TRBV15,TRBJ2-7,NA,CATSSGTSLYGEQYF,TGTGCCACCAGCAGCGGGACAAGCCTCTACGGGGAGCAGTACTTC
TRBD2,TRBV10-3,TRBJ2-1,NA,CAISEYSGSYEQFF,TGTGCCATCAGTGAGTACAGCGGGAGCTATGAGCAGTTCTTC
NA,TRBV6-4,TRBJ2-3,NA,CASSDSTPGGTDTQYF,TGTGCCAGCAGTGACTCGACTCCAGGTGGCACAGATACGCAGTATTTT
NA,TRBV2,TRBJ2-1,NA,CASRETRPSYNEQFF,TGTGCCAGCAGGGAAACTAGGCCTTCCTACAATGAGCAGTTCTTC
NA,TRBV25-1,TRBJ2-1,NA,CASSDQIYNEQFF,TGTGCCAGCAGTGATCAGATTTACAATGAGCAGTTCTTC
NA,TRBV2,TRBJ1-5,NA,CASSDLVPGIQPQHF,TGTGCCAGCAGTGATTTGGTGCCAGGGATTCAGCCCCAGCATTTT
NA,TRBV18,TRBJ1-2,NA,CASSPDRNYGYTF,TGTGCCAGCTCACCGGACAGAAACTATGGCTACACCTTC
TRBD2,TRBV9,TRBJ2-1,NA,CASSAASGSVPYNEQFF,TGTGCCAGCAGCGCAGCTAGCGGGTCGGTCCCCTACAATGAGCAGTTCTTC
NA,TRBV12-2,TRBJ2-1,NA,CASRFSGGTGGYNEQFF,TGTGCAAGTCGCTTCTCCGGGGGGACAGGGGGATACAATGAGCAGTTCTTC
NA,TRBV19,TRBJ2-2,NA,CASSIGQPTGELFF,TGTGCCAGTAGTATCGGACAGCCCACCGGGGAGCTGTTTTTT
TRBD2,TRBV6-1,TRBJ2-7,once,CASSVTSGSHEQYF,TGTGCCAGCAGTGTAACTAGCGGGAGTCACGAGCAGTACTTC
TRBD2,TRBV7-7,TRBJ2-1,NA,CASSSRSGRSPSEQFF,TGTGCTAGCAGCTCCAGGAGCGGGAGATCCCCATCTGAGCAGTTCTTC
TRBD2,TRBV6-5,TRBJ2-1,few,CASIRLAGGHGEQFF,TGTGCCAGCATACGACTAGCGGGAGGGCACGGTGAGCAGTTCTTC
TRBD1,TRBV9,TRBJ2-7,NA,CASSVDGTGYEQYF,TGTGCCAGCAGCGTAGACGGGACAGGCTACGAGCAGTACTTC
NA,TRBV2,TRBJ2-5,NA,CASSEISVQETQYF,TGTGCCAGCAGTGAAATTAGCGTACAAGAGACCCAGTACTTC
NA,TRBV4-1,TRBJ1-1,NA,CASSHVQNTEAFF,TGCGCCAGCAGCCACGTGCAGAACACTGAAGCTTTCTTT